This TCR beta chain is drawn from a study of T-cell memory formation after mild COVID-19. Concerning this clonotype itself: Its antigen is still unknown.

The CDR3 has 14 amino acids. Trimming pared 5 bases from V and 5 bases from J, leaving 16 bases between. Per the germline V gene, CDR1 is DFQATT and CDR2 is SNEGSKA (reference sequence). TCRdb reprocessed the 5' RACE reads via MiXCR and lists one record per CDR3 protein. Among under 250,000 distinct CDR3 sequences listed, about 16% were seen once. Findings and caveats of the study: Second-wave clones that peaked on day 37 lacked confirmed SARS-CoV-2 specificity.

The receptor comes from an adult woman who had mild COVID-19 (a few samples of this study predate the infection). Cell type and time point are not known. The rearrangement joins TRBV20-1 to TRBJ1-3, with D possibly TRBD1 on 5 matching bases. Sequencing used PBMCs or a T cell subset sorted from them (not recorded which). As DNA, the CDR3 is TGCAGTGCTCGACGGTCAGGGTTCCGAAACACCATATATTTT. This encodes CSARRSGFRNTIYF.